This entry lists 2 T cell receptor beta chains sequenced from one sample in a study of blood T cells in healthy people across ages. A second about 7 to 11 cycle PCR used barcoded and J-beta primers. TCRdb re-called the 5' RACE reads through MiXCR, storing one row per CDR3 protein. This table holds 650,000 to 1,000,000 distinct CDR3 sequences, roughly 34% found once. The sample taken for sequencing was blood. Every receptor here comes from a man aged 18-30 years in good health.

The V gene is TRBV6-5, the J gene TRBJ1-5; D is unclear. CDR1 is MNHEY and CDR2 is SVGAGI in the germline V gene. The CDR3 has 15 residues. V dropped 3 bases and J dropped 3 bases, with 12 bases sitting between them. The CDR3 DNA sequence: TGTGCCAGCAGTTATAGTACAGCGTACAATCAGCCCCAGCATTTT. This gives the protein CASSYSTAYNQPQHF.

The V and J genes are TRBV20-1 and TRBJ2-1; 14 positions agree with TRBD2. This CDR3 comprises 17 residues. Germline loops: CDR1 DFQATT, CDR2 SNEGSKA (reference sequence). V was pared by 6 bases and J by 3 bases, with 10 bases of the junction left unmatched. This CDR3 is CSAPKGLAGAYYNEQFF. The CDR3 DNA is TGCAGTGCCCCCAAGGGACTAGCGGGGGCCTACTACAATGAGCAGTTCTTC.